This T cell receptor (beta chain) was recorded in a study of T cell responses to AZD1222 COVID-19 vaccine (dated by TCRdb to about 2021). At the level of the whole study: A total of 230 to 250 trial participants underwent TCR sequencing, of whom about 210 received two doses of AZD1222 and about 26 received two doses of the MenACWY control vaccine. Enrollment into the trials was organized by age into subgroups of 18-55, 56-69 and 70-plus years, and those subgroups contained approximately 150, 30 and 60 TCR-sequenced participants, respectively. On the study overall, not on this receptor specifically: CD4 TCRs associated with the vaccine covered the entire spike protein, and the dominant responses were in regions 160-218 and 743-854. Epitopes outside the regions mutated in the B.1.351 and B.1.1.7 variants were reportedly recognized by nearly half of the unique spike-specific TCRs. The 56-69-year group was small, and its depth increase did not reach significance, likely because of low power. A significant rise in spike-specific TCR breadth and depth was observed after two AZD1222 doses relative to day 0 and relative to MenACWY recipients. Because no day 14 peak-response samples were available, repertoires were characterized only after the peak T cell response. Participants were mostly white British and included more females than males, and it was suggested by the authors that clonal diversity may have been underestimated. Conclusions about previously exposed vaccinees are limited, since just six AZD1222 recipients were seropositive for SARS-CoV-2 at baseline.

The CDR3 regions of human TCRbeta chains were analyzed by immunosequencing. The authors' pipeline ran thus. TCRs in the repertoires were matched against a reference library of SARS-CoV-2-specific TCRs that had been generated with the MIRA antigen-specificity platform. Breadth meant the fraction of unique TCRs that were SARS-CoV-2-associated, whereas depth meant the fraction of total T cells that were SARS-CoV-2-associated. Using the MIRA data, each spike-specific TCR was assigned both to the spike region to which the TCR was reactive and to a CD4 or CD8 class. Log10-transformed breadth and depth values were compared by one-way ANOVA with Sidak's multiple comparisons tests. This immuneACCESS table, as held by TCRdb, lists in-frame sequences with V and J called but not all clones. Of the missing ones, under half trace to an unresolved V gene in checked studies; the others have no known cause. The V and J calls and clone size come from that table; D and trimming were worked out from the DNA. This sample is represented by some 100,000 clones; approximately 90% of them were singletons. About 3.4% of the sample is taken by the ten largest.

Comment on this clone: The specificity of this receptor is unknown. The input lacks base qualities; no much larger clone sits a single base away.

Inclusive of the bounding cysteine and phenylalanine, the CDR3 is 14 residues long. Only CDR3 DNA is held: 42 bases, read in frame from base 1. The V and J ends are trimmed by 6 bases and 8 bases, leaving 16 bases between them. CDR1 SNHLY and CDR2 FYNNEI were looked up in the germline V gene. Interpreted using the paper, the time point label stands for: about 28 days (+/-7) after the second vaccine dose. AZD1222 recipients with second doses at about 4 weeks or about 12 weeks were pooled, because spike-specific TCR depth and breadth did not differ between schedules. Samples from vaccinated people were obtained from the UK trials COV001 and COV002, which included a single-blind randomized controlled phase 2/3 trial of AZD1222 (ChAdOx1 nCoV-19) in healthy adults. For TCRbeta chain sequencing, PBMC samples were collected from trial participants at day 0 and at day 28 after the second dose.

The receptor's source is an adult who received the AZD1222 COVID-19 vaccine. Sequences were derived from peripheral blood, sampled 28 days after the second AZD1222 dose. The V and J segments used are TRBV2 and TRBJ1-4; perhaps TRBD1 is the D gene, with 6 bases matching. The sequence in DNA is TGTGCCAGCAGACTGGGGGGCGCCAGCGAAAAACTGTTTTTT. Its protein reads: CASRLGGASEKLFF. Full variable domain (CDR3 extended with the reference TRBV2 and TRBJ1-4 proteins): EPEVTQTPSHQVTQMGQEVILRCVPISNHLYFYWYRQILGQKVEFLVSFYNNEISEKSEIFDDQFSVERPDGSNFTLKIRSTKLEDSAMYFCASRLGGASEKLFFGSGTQLSVL.